The sequence of this T cell receptor beta chain was determined in a study of blood T cell repertoires in COVID-19. The overall study: Italy, Spain and the United States were the sources of the convalescent and acute COVID-19 samples. Sample material is recorded as cDNA or gDNA derived from T cells, B-cell-depleted T cells, or PBMCs.

Repertoires were generated with immunoSEQ multiplex PCR, while TCRdb's copy carries only in-frame clones and drops some. This table holds roughly 280,000 clones, about 87% found once. CDR1 is MDHEN, CDR2 SYDVKM, per germline. CDR3 size: 19 residues. The junction had 15 bases not matched to a gene; V was cut back by 2 bases and J by 0 bases. This TCR came from a woman aged 50 to 60 who had recovered from COVID-19. This chain joins TRBV28 and TRBJ2-7; 8 bases align to TRBD2. The specimen sequenced was PBMCs or T cells enriched from blood (not recorded which). The CDR3 sequence: CASSLRVDRVGTSSYEQYF. The DNA of the CDR3 is TGTGCCAGCAGTTTAAGAGTGGACCGTGTCGGGACTAGCTCCTACGAGCAGTACTTC.